This T cell receptor (beta chain) was documented in a study of blood T cell repertoires in COVID-19. Study summary: Samples taken during acute and convalescent COVID-19 were collected in the United States, Italy and Spain.

This CDR3 has 13 amino acids. Trimming left V 5 bases short and J 4 bases short, with 11 bases between. Germline CDR1 is SEHNR and CDR2 is FQNEAQ (reference sequence). The age range of participants was roughly 18 to 90 years, with residence in fewer than 25 US areas. Assignment of participants to cohorts was predicated upon participant-reported clinical history. TCRdb keeps only in-frame clones here, not all; method: immunoSEQ multiplex PCR. The sample lists about 140,000 clones; roughly 90% were seen once. The source is a man aged 50 to 60 who had recovered from COVID-19. Sequencing input: PBMCs or T cells enriched from blood (not recorded which). The chain links TRBV7-9 to TRBJ1-1, with a tentative D call TRBD1 (6 bases). The CDR3, as DNA: TGTGCCAGCAGCCCAGGACAGCTCACTGAAGCTTTCTTT. Translated, it gives CASSPGQLTEAFF.